This T cell receptor (beta chain) was recorded in a study of prognosis after radiotherapy for stage I lung cancer. Study-wide findings and caveats: Divergent TRBV and TRBJ gene usage has reportedly been observed between patients with and without metastases.

This clonotype occurred many times. Antigen unknown. Two-round multiplex PCR on genomic DNA was the method by which TCR beta CDR3 was amplified. The use of primers specific to each TRBV and TRBJ gene characterized first-round PCR. MiXCR was run by TCRdb on the multiplex PCR reads, yielding one entry per CDR3 protein. The repertoire holds about 34,000 distinct CDR3 sequences, with nearly 35% as singletons. Germline V gene lookup returns CDR1 DFQATT and CDR2 SNEGSKA (reference sequence). V was cut by 0 bases and J by 2 bases, with 8 bases left in between. The CDR3 contains 13 residues. The rearrangement uses TRBV20-1 and TRBJ2-7, with D uncertain. The TCR sequence derives from a donor over 45 with non-small cell lung cancer. Here the sequenced sample was PBMCs, taken before or after stereotactic body radiation therapy (not recorded which). The CDR3 loop reads CSARDGRTYEQYF. CDR3 DNA: TGCAGTGCTAGAGATGGGCGGACCTACGAGCAGTACTTC.